Presented here are 14 T cell receptor beta chains from one specimen sequenced in a study of blood T cell repertoires in COVID-19. Measured with immunoSEQ multiplex PCR; TCRdb has only the in-frame clones, and not every one. This table holds fewer than 250,000 clones, 70% to 90% found once. Sequenced: PBMCs or T cells enriched from blood (not recorded which). These receptors originate from a woman between 45 and 60 years old with acute COVID-19.

V is TRBV30 and J is TRBJ2-1, with 8 bases identical to TRBD2. The germline V gene encodes CDR1 GTSNPN and CDR2 SVGIG (reference sequence). The CDR3 has 15 amino acids. V shed 4 bases and J 6 bases; nucleotides not matched to a gene: 11. The CDR3: CAWTGWAGGRNEQFF. CDR3 coding DNA: TGTGCCTGGACGGGTTGGGCGGGGGGCCGCAATGAGCAGTTCTTC.

The J gene is TRBJ1-5, the V gene TRBV29-1; D gene ambiguous. The CDR3 consists of 15 residues. CDR1 SQVTM and CDR2 ANQGSEA come from the germline V gene. V gave up 4 bases and J gave up 3 bases, with 16 bases separating them. For the CDR3, the DNA is TGCAGCGTTGTAGTTCAAGCGGGATCCAATCAGCCCCAGCATTTT. Translation gives CSVVVQAGSNQPQHF.

In its sample, this clone was seen once. The chain employs TRBV5-4 and TRBJ2-7, with D perhaps TRBD2 (7 bases). The germline CDR1 and CDR2 sequences are SGHNT and YYREEE (reference sequence). CDR3 length equals 15 residues. V was shortened by 1 base and J by 2 bases, with 13 bases between the two germline ends. DNA of the CDR3: TGTGCCAGCAGCTTGAAGGGGGGGGGAACCTACGAGCAGTACTTC. Translated: CASSLKGGGTYEQYF.

This clone appeared a few times. The chain uses TRBV5-1 and TRBJ2-1; TRBD2 agrees at 10 bases. CDR1 and CDR2 from the germline V gene are SGHRS and YFSETQ. The ends lost 5 bases at V and 3 bases at J; junction bases unmatched: 5. This CDR3 contains 15 residues. The CDR3 protein is CASSILAGVYNEQFF. In DNA form, the CDR3 reads TGCGCCAGCAGTATTCTAGCGGGGGTCTACAATGAGCAGTTCTTC.

The chain couples TRBV19 to TRBJ2-7; the match to TRBD1 covers 7 bases. This CDR3 region has 16 residues. The junction had 16 bases not matched to a gene; V was cut back by 5 bases and J by 6 bases. The germline V gene has CDR1 LNHDA and CDR2 SQIVND (reference sequence). As DNA, the CDR3 is TGTGCCAGTAGTCTACTCCTGACAGGGAGTGGCGGCGAGCAGTACTTC. It is translated as CASSLLLTGSGGEQYF.

The V gene is TRBV7-9, the J gene TRBJ1-6; weak D call: TRBD1 (6 bases). In germline, CDR1 is SEHNR, CDR2 FQNEAQ (reference sequence). Trimming shortened V by 5 bases and J by 9 bases, and 17 bases separated the two germline ends. The CDR3 has 15 residues. The CDR3 DNA reads TGTGCCAGCAGCCCTAACATGGGGGCGCTTTCACCCCTCCACTTT. It is translated as CASSPNMGALSPLHF. The full variable domain, its missing parts supplied by reference TRBV7-9 and TRBJ1-6, is DTGVSQNPRHKITKRGQNVTFRCDPISEHNRLYWYRQTLGQGPEFLTYFQNEAQLEKSRLLSDRFSAERPKGSFSTLEIQRTEQGDSAMYLCASSPNMGALSPLHFGNGTRLTVT.

The chain is built from TRBV10-1 and TRBJ2-5, with 8 nucleotides matching TRBD2. The J segment lost 2 bases and the V segment lost 8 bases, leaving 4 bases of the junction unmatched. In germline, CDR1 is WNHNN, CDR2 SYGVQD (reference sequence). This CDR3 contains 13 residues. In nucleotides, the CDR3 is TGCGCCAGCGGGCCTAGCGGGCAAGAGACCCAGTACTTC. The encoded protein is CASGPSGQETQYF.

This chain links TRBV5-1 with TRBJ1-3; 7 bases are shared with TRBD1. From germline, CDR1 is SGHRS and CDR2 YFSETQ. CDR3 length: 18 residues. The trim removed 1 base at V and 3 bases at J, leaving 13 bases unmatched. The CDR3 protein is CASSLSWPRGAFGNTIYF. The CDR3 DNA reads TGCGCCAGCAGCTTGTCATGGCCCAGGGGGGCGTTTGGAAACACCATATATTTT.

V gene TRBV4-3 combines with J gene TRBJ1-2; the D gene is possibly TRBD1 (5 bases). The CDR3 length is 16 residues. Trimming cost V 1 base and J 4 bases, with 16 bases left between them. Germline CDR1 LGHNA, CDR2 YSLEER. The CDR3 nucleotides read TGCGCCAGCAGCCAAGTAGGGAGCGGGACTCCCTATGGCTACACCTTC. Encoded protein: CASSQVGSGTPYGYTF.

J is TRBJ1-5 and V is TRBV10-3, with D possibly TRBD1 on 5 matching bases. The CDR3 contains 16 residues. The germline CDR1 and CDR2 sequences are ENHRY and SYGVKD. Trimming left V 0 bases short and J 7 bases short, with 16 bases between. The CDR3 region is CAISESRQGLGQPQHF. DNA of the CDR3: TGTGCCATCAGTGAGTCTCGGCAGGGACTTGGGCAGCCCCAGCATTTT.

The chain couples TRBV3-1 (or the pseudogene TRBV3-2) to TRBJ2-1, with a tentative D call TRBD1 (6 bases). Per germline, CDR1 LGHDT and CDR2 YNNKEL (reference sequence). The CDR3 has 11 residues. The V end was cut by 1 base, the J end by 13 bases, with 8 bases between. CDR3 amino acids: CASSQAGDQFF. CDR3 nucleotides: TGTGCCAGCAGCCAAGCAGGGGACCAGTTCTTC.

The V and J genes are TRBV29-1 and TRBJ1-4; TRBD1 agrees at 9 bases. This CDR3 has 12 residues. Trimming removed 4 bases from V and 8 bases from J; junction bases left unmatched: 2. Per germline, CDR1 SQVTM and CDR2 ANQGSEA. CDR3 nucleotides: TGCAGCGTTGGCGGACAGGGGGAAAAACTGTTTTTT. Residues: CSVGGQGEKLFF.

This rearrangement joins TRBV19 to TRBJ1-3; D unresolved. There are 15 residues in the CDR3. The V gene lost 4 bases and the J gene lost 7 bases, with 17 bases spanning the gap. Per germline, CDR1 LNHDA and CDR2 SQIVND (reference sequence). The CDR3 sequence is CASSTRAEGVNTIYF. The CDR3 DNA sequence: TGTGCCAGTAGTACCCGGGCGGAGGGAGTTAACACCATATATTTT.

The chain links TRBV3-1 (or the pseudogene TRBV3-2) to TRBJ1-6; TRBD1 aligns across 7 bases. Germline lookup yields CDR1 LGHDT and CDR2 YNNKEL (reference sequence). The CDR3 contains 15 residues. The V and J ends lost 4 bases and 8 bases, in that order; junction bases with no gene match: 8. The CDR3 sequence is CASSPRDSKDSPLHF. The DNA for the CDR3 is TGTGCCAGCAGCCCCAGGGACAGTAAGGATTCACCCCTCCACTTT.